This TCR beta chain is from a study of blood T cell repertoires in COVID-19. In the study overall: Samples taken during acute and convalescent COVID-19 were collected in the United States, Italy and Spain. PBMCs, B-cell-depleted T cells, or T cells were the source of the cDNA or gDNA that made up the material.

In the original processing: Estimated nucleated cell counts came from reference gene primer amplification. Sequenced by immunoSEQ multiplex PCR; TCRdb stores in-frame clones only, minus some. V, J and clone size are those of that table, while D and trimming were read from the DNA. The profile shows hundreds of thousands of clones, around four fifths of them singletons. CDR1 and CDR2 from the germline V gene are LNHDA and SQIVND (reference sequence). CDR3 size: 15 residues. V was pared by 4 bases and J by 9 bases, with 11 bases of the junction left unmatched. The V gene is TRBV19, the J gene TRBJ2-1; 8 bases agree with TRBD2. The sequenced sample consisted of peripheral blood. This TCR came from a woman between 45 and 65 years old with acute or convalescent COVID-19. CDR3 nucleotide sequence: TGTGCCAGTAGTACTACGGGACTAGGGCCTCTTGAGCAGTTCTTC. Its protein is CASSTTGLGPLEQFF. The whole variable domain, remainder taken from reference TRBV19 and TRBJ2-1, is DGGITQSPKYLFRKEGQNVTLSCEQNLNHDAMYWYRQDPGQGLRLIYYSQIVNDFQKGDIAEGYSVSREKKESFPLTVTSAQKNPTAFYLCASSTTGLGPLEQFFGPGTRLTVL.